A single sample is the source of the 27 T cell receptor beta chains below, sequenced in a study of T cell repertoires in cytomegalovirus infection. TCRdb re-analysed the reads in MiXCR, keeping a single row per CDR3 protein. This table holds approximately 730,000 distinct CDR3 sequences, approximately 32% found once. Their antigens remain unidentified. The sequencing here drew on cultured CD8+ T cells from PBMCs, taken from culture after CMV antigen stimulation. The receptors derive from a human donor in good health (CMV status not recorded). Some clones in this sample may be carry-over from other donors' samples.

In its sample, this clonotype was seen once. V is TRBV4-1 and J is TRBJ2-1; D may be TRBD2 (6 bases). CDR3 length: 17 amino acids. Germline V CDR1 and CDR2: MGHRA, YSYEKL. V lost 0 bases and J lost 5, with 17 bases in between. The CDR3 reads CASSQDPAGGLDNEQFF. For the CDR3, the DNA is TGCGCCAGCAGCCAAGACCCAGCGGGCGGATTAGACAATGAGCAGTTCTTC.

The chain combines TRBV4-3 with TRBJ1-2; D gene uncertain. The CDR3 has 14 residues. Per germline, CDR1 LGHNA and CDR2 YSLEER. Between the trimmed V and J ends, which lost 0 bases and 3 bases, there was a span of 8 bases. CDR3 amino acids: CASSQDQVDYGYTF. As DNA, the CDR3 is TGCGCCAGCAGCCAAGATCAGGTCGACTATGGCTACACCTTC.

This clonotype was detected only a few times. The chain joins TRBV27 to TRBJ2-1; a weak D match, TRBD2 (5 bases). V lost 2 bases and J 2 bases, leaving 22 bases between the germline ends. The V gene's germline CDR1 is MNHEY and CDR2 SMNVEV (reference sequence). The CDR3 has 19 amino acids. The CDR3 nucleotides read TGTGCCAGCAGTTTAAGATTCATTTTAGGAGCGGAACCCTACAATGAGCAGTTCTTC. This translates into CASSLRFILGAEPYNEQFF.

The rearrangement links TRBV27 to TRBJ1-6; D is uncertain. Germline CDR1 reads MNHEY; CDR2 reads SMNVEV (reference sequence). Trimming stripped 5 bases from V and 10 bases from J, with 12 bases between. The length of the CDR3 is 13 residues. The CDR3: CASSPYSDSPLHF. CDR3 in DNA: TGTGCCAGCAGTCCCTATTCGGACTCACCCCTCCACTTT.

This clonotype was detected many times. J is TRBJ1-2 and V is TRBV7-9; possibly TRBD1 for D (5 bases). Germline V gene lookup returns CDR1 SEHNR and CDR2 FQNEAQ (reference sequence). The ends were cut back, 0 bases at V and 3 bases at J, with 11 bases in the middle. The CDR3 is 15 residues long. As DNA, the CDR3 is TGTGCCAGCAGCTTAGCACAAGGGGCCGACTATGGCTACACCTTC. This codes for CASSLAQGADYGYTF.

CDR3 nucleotide sequence: TGTGCCAGCAGCCAAGAAACCAGCATTCTGGACGAGCAGTACTTC. Protein: CASSQETSILDEQYF. The chain employs TRBV4-2 and TRBJ2-7; D ambiguous. Trimming removed 0 bases at V and 5 bases at J, with 14 bases between. This CDR3 comprises 15 residues. Germline V gene lookup returns CDR1 LGHNA and CDR2 YNFKEQ.

This clonotype was observed a handful of times. V is TRBV7-9 and J is TRBJ1-5; D is unresolved. CDR3 size: 16 residues. CDR1 is SEHNR, CDR2 FQNEAQ, per germline (reference sequence). V was shortened by 3 bases and J by 4 bases, with 16 bases between the two germline ends. CDR3 nucleotide sequence: TGTGCCAGCAGCTTGGACGTAGGAACGGAAAATCAGCCCCAGCATTTT. Translated: CASSLDVGTENQPQHF.

The chain links TRBV9 to TRBJ2-3; D might be TRBD2 (7 bases). Germline CDR1 SGDLS, CDR2 YYNGEE. V lost 3 bases, J lost 2 bases, and 13 bases lay in between. This CDR3 has 15 amino acids. CDR3 protein: CASSGWGGATDTQYF. The CDR3 bases are TGTGCCAGCAGCGGATGGGGGGGGGCCACAGATACGCAGTATTTT.

V is TRBV6-5 and J is TRBJ2-6; no firm D call. The V gene's germline CDR1 is MNHEY and CDR2 SVGAGI. The CDR3 is 18 residues long. Trimming took 4 bases from V and 0 from J, leaving 16 bases between them. The CDR3 is CASSWSLQPYSGANVLTF. The CDR3 DNA reads TGTGCCAGCAGTTGGTCGTTACAGCCTTACTCTGGGGCCAACGTCCTGACTTTC.

The CDR3: CAPWTGSATEAFF. The CDR3 DNA reads as TGTGCCCCTTGGACAGGGTCGGCCACTGAAGCTTTCTTT. The chain is built from TRBV2 and TRBJ1-1; 8 nucleotides match TRBD1. Germline V gene data show CDR1 as SNHLY and CDR2 as FYNNEI. The CDR3 length is 13 residues. V lost 11 bases, J lost 4 bases, and 9 bases stayed unmatched. Based on the CDR3 plus reference TRBV2 and TRBJ1-1, the full variable domain is EPEVTQTPSHQVTQMGQEVILRCVPISNHLYFYWYRQILGQKVEFLVSFYNNEISEKSEIFDDQFSVERPDGSNFTLKIRSTKLEDSAMYFCAPWTGSATEAFFGQGTRLTVV.

This clonotype was counted a few times. This chain uses TRBV6-2 or TRBV6-3 with TRBJ2-3; TRBD2 matches at 10 bases. The CDR3 totals 17 residues. The germline CDR1 and CDR2 sequences are MNHEY and SVGEGT. Unmatched junction bases numbered 9, after V lost 4 bases and J lost 2 bases. CDR3 nucleotides: TGTGCCAGCAGTTCCCCGATCCTAGCGGGGGACACAGATACGCAGTATTTT. It is translated as CASSSPILAGDTDTQYF.

This chain uses TRBV20-1 with TRBJ2-1; D may correspond to TRBD1 or TRBD2 (6 bases each). CDR3 size: 16 residues. V lost 5 bases and J lost 4, with 21 bases in between. Per the germline V gene, CDR1 is DFQATT and CDR2 is SNEGSKA (reference sequence). The CDR3 protein is CSADGVGGTYYNEQFF. CDR3 DNA sequence: TGCAGTGCTGACGGAGTAGGGGGGACGTATTACAATGAGCAGTTCTTC.

This chain's CDR3 is CASSLRSVYNEQFF. The CDR3 DNA reads as TGTGCCAGCAGTTTAAGGTCAGTCTACAATGAGCAGTTCTTC. The chain joins TRBV28 to TRBJ2-1; D uncertain. CDR1 is MDHEN and CDR2 is SYDVKM in the germline V gene. This CDR3 is 14 amino acids long. Trimming shortened V by 2 bases and J by 3 bases, and 8 bases separated the two germline ends. The full variable domain, completed using reference TRBV28 and TRBJ2-1, is DVKVTQSSRYLVKRTGEKVFLECVQDMDHENMFWYRQDPGLGLRLIYFSYDVKMKEKGDIPEGYSVSREKKERFSLILESASTNQTSMYLCASSLRSVYNEQFFGPGTRLTVL.

In the case of this clonotype: This may be a read error: a much more frequent sequence differs by one nucleotide. This CDR3 fails to terminate in the conserved phenylalanine or tryptophan, so it likely reflects a read error. The chain combines TRBV6-2 or TRBV6-3 with TRBJ1-5; D is perhaps TRBD1 (5 bases). With 4 bases removed from V and 8 bases from J, the gap between germline ends came to 15 bases. The CDR3 loop spans 14 amino acids. CDR1 is MNHEY and CDR2 is SVGEGT in the germline V gene. The CDR3 DNA reads as TGTGCCAGCAGTTCCTCCCAGGGTTATGAGCCCCAGCATCTT. Its translation: CASSSSQGYEPQHL.

This sequence joins TRBV15 and TRBJ1-5; D remains unclear. Germline CDR1 reads LNHNV; CDR2 reads YYDKDF (reference sequence). CDR3 length: 15 amino acids. Trimming left V 2 bases short and J 7 bases short, with 15 bases between. Written as DNA, the CDR3 is TGTGCCACCAGCAGAAGCGGGGAGTTCCACCAGCCCCAGCATTTT. Protein: CATSRSGEFHQPQHF.

The chain recombines TRBV20-1 with TRBJ1-4, with D unclear. CDR3 length: 15 amino acids. Germline V gene lookup returns CDR1 DFQATT and CDR2 SNEGSKA (reference sequence). Trimming took off 0 bases at V and 0 bases at J, with 8 bases between the two ends. The CDR3 bases are TGCAGTGCTAGAGATGCCCGGTCAACTAATGAAAAACTGTTTTTT. The encoded protein is CSARDARSTNEKLFF.

This chain connects TRBV9 to TRBJ2-3, with D perhaps matching TRBD2 (7 bases). This CDR3 spans 16 amino acids. Germline V gene sequence: CDR1 SGDLS, CDR2 YYNGEE. The ends were cut back, 0 bases at V and 2 bases at J, with 13 bases in the middle. CDR3 amino acids: CASSVEGGGITDTQYF. The CDR3 DNA reads TGTGCCAGCAGCGTAGAGGGGGGGGGAATCACAGATACGCAGTATTTT. The whole variable domain, remainder taken from reference TRBV9 and TRBJ2-3, is DSGVTQTPKHLITATGQRVTLRCSPRSGDLSVYWYQQSLDQGLQFLIQYYNGEERAKGNILERFSAQQFPDLHSELNLSSLELGDSALYFCASSVEGGGITDTQYFGPGTRLTVL.

The chain couples TRBV5-5 to TRBJ2-7; D gene uncertain. Germline V gives CDR1 SGHKS, CDR2 YYEKEE (reference sequence). The CDR3 has 14 residues. Between the trimmed V and J ends, which lost 1 base and 0 bases, there was a span of 8 bases. The CDR3 nucleotides read TGTGCCAGCAGCTTGACCTGGAGCTCCTACGAGCAGTACGTC. Protein sequence: CASSLTWSSYEQYV.

The V call is TRBV9, the J call TRBJ2-3, with 10 nucleotides matching TRBD2. J gave up 0 bases and V 4 bases, and 8 bases lay outside the gene matches. CDR1 and CDR2 (germline): SGDLS, YYNGEE. This CDR3 has 17 amino acids. The CDR3 protein is CASSNGLAETSTDTQYF. DNA of the CDR3: TGTGCCAGCAGCAACGGACTAGCGGAGACTAGCACAGATACGCAGTATTTT.

V is TRBV10-3 and J is TRBJ2-5; D is unresolved. Deletions cut 0 bases from V and 1 base from J, with 6 bases between. Germline V gives CDR1 ENHRY, CDR2 SYGVKD. The CDR3 spans 14 residues. The CDR3 reads CAISESNSQETQYF. The CDR3 DNA follows: TGTGCCATCAGTGAGTCTAACAGCCAAGAGACCCAGTACTTC.

The sample holds a few counts of this clonotype. This chain connects TRBV28 to TRBJ1-4; D ambiguous. Germline V CDR1 and CDR2: MDHEN, SYDVKM. The CDR3 is made up of 15 amino acids. Trimming left V 2 bases short and J 4 bases short, with 11 bases between. CDR3 loop: CASSLGDGLNEKLFF. In nucleotides, the CDR3 is TGTGCCAGCAGTTTAGGTGACGGCCTTAATGAAAAACTGTTTTTT.

This clonotype was counted between two and nine times. This rearrangement joins TRBV6-1 to TRBJ2-7, with 12 bases identical to TRBD1. Trimming took 7 bases from V and 5 from J; bases not matched to a gene: 9. This CDR3 has 15 residues. Germline assignment: CDR1 MNHNS and CDR2 SASEGT. This chain's CDR3 is CASKFGTGGIDEQYF. The CDR3 DNA sequence: TGTGCCAGCAAATTCGGGACAGGGGGCATCGACGAGCAGTACTTC.

This sequence joins TRBV6-6 and TRBJ2-7; weak D call: TRBD2 (5 bases). Trimming took off 2 bases at V and 4 bases at J, with 12 bases between the two ends. Germline V gene data show CDR1 as MNHNY and CDR2 as SVGAGI (reference sequence). The CDR3 extends over 14 amino acids. The chain's CDR3 is CASSYGRDNYEQYV. CDR3 coding DNA: TGTGCCAGCAGTTACGGACGGGATAATTACGAGCAGTACGTC.

This clonotype was seen more than once but under ten times. J is TRBJ2-3 and V is TRBV20-1; 8 bases are a match to TRBD2. This CDR3 has 16 amino acids. Germline lookup yields CDR1 DFQATT and CDR2 SNEGSKA (reference sequence). V shed 3 bases and J 0 bases; nucleotides not matched to a gene: 8. The DNA of the CDR3 is TGCAGTGCTAGCGGGCTAGCGGGTATTAGCACAGATACGCAGTATTTT. Translation gives CSASGLAGISTDTQYF.

This clonotype was recorded at least ten times. This chain connects TRBV7-8 to TRBJ2-1, with D perhaps TRBD1 (6 bases). Between the trimmed V and J ends, which lost 1 base and 8 bases, there was a span of 12 bases. Germline CDR1 SGHVS, CDR2 FQNEAQ. The CDR3 covers 14 residues. CDR3 nucleotide sequence: TGTGCCAGCAGCTTAGGACCAGGGGTAGATGAGCAGTTCTTC. This translates into CASSLGPGVDEQFF.

A word on this clonotype: A read error may explain this, as a much larger clone is one base away. This chain connects TRBV7-2 to TRBJ2-1; 9 bases align to TRBD1. The CDR3 consists of 14 residues. Per germline, CDR1 SGHTA and CDR2 FQGNSA. CDR3 DNA sequence: TGTGCCAGCAGCCCCTCGACAGGGGGTCATGAGCTGTTCTTC. Protein: CASSPSTGGHELFF.

The chain joins TRBV6-2 or TRBV6-3 to TRBJ1-1; a weak D match, TRBD1 (6 bases). CDR3 length: 13 residues. With 6 bases removed from V and 5 bases from J, the gap between germline ends came to 13 bases. Germline V lookup: CDR1 MNHEY, CDR2 SVGEGT. The CDR3 region is CASRGRGITEAFF. The DNA for the CDR3 is TGTGCCAGCAGGGGCAGGGGAATAACTGAAGCTTTCTTT.